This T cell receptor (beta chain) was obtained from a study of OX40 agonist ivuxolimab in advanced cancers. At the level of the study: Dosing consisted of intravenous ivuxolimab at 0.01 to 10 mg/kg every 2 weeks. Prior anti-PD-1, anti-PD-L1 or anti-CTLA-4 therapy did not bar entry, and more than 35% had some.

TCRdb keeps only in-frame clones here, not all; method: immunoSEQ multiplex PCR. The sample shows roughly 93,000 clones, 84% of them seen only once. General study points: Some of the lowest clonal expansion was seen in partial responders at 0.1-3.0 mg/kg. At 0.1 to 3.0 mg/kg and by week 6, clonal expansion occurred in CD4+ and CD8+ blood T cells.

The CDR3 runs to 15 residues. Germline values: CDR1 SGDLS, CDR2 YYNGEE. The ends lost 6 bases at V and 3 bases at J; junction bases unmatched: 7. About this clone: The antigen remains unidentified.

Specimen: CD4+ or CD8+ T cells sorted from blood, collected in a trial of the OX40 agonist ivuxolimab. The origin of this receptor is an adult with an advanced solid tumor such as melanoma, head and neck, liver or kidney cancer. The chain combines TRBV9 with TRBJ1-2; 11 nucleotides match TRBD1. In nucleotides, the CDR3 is TGTGCCAGCAACGGACAGGGGGCTTTGGACTATGGCTACACCTTC. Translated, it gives CASNGQGALDYGYTF.